The source of this T cell receptor (beta chain) is a study of shared clonotypes between healthy human individuals (dated by TCRdb to about 2020). As for the study more broadly: The cohort included three men and a couple of women between 18 and 49 years of age. Per donor, three plates each were used for CD4 naive and CD4 memory, two for CD8 naive, and one for CD8 memory. To estimate repertoire size and how much clonotypes are shared between individuals, the study performed deep sequencing of blood TCR repertoires from a few healthy adults. Different laboratories and diverse techniques were used to prepare libraries and sequence TCR repertoires, to increase sequencing depth and limit assay-specific biases. Each donor's leukapheresis produced roughly between roughly 0.85 and 10 billion PBMCs. Overall study results and their limits: When a handful of donors were compared, the shared fraction of clonotypes was about 5% for naive CD4, roughly 3.3% for naive CD8, 2% to 2.5% for memory CD4, and about 0.36% for memory CD8. Only blood was sampled, and tissue TCR repertoires likely differ from those in blood. Rarefaction of sorted-subset datasets indicated incomplete sequencing despite the large sequencing depth. Compared with non-shared clonotypes, the clonotypes found in all four sorted-subset donors had higher generation probabilities. Pairwise subsampling led to the expectation that sequencing depth would affect the degree of clonotype sharing among donors. The small number of donors limited the genetic and exposure-history diversity represented. Naive subsets generally had larger estimated clonotype richness than memory subsets.

For CDR1 and CDR2, the germline V gene lists SQVTM and ANQGSEA. V sheds 7 bases and J sheds 5 bases, leaving 14 bases between their ends. Reading from cysteine to phenylalanine, the CDR3 counts 12 amino acids. Here the CDR3 DNA is all that survives: 36 bases in frame from base 1. Details on this clone: It lacks a known antigen. Base qualities are not recorded, but no much larger clone differs from it by a single base.

CD8 naive samples were CD45RO-negative cells positively selected for CCR7, giving a CD45RA+CCR7+ population that excluded TemRA cells. Healthy HIV-negative adults with no recently reported acute infections or vaccinations were included as donors. Only Caucasian adults living in Nashville, Tennessee, USA were represented among the donors. After blood collection by leukapheresis, PBMCs were isolated using Ficoll-Histopaque density gradient centrifugation and then cryopreserved in the vapor phase of liquid nitrogen. Purity and quantity of every magnetically sorted T cell population were checked by analytical flow cytometry. Genomic DNA was isolated from every sorted fraction and measured by UV absorbance on a Nanodrop 2000c. TCR CDR3 regions were amplified from genomic DNA by multiplex PCR using the deep immunoSEQ assay. Extracted genomic DNA from each cell subset was spread evenly across all wells of several immunoSEQ 96-well plates, with each plate serving as a replicate. For sorted subsets, approximately 200 ng of genomic DNA, equivalent to 25,000 to 30,000 T cell genomes, went into each replicate PCR. Purified libraries were quantified with a Qubit 3.0 fluorometer, sized on a Bioanalyzer 2100, and re-quantified with the KAPA Library Quantification kit. Each immunoSEQ 96-well plate was sequenced on its own single-read 150-cycle Illumina NextSeq 550 flow cell. Under the source paper's analysis protocol: Because the immunoSEQ output held only junctional sequences and lacked quality scores, the filtering could not match the filtering applied to full-length reads. Sequences were annotated with PyIR, a Python wrapper for IgBLAST v1.9, and V/J genes and CDR3 were assigned using IMGT germline references. Reads were removed for weak V/J assignments (E-value above 1e-6), missing CDR3, stop codons, out-of-frame junctions, or ambiguous translated residues. V3J clonotypes were defined by identical inferred V gene, J gene, and CDR3 amino acid sequence. Percentage overlap between repertoires was calculated by dividing the number of shared unique clonotypes by the size of the smaller repertoire. Three approaches were used to assess repertoire richness: RTK rarefaction, the Chao1 estimator, and Recon v2.1 estimates of unobserved clonotypes. Generation probabilities for all TCRbeta clonotypes obtained by the gDNA method from four donors were computed using OLGA. This immuneACCESS table, as held by TCRdb, lists in-frame sequences with V and J called but not all clones. Of the missing ones, under half trace to an unresolved V gene in checked studies; the others have no known cause. That table furnishes V, J and clone size, whereas the DNA furnished D and trimming. Here the sample has around 580,000 clones; about 98% occur a single time. The ten biggest clones cover 0.3% of the sample.

The rearrangement joined TRBV29-1 to TRBJ2-5, and possibly TRBD2, on 7 matching bases. Input material: naive CD8+ T cells sorted from blood. The cell subset or site label, as the study defines it: CD45RA+CCR7+. This sequence was found in a young man in good health. The encoded CDR3 is CSAWGRGETQYF. The bases are TGCAGCGCCTGGGGGCGGGGGGAGACCCAGTACTTC.